This is a list of T cell receptor beta chains from one sample in a study of molecular identifiers for immune sequencing clone quantification. One entry per CDR3 protein results from TCRdb running MiXCR on the PCR reads. The sample lists approximately 590,000 distinct CDR3 sequences, over 25% occurring once. The sequenced material came from naive CD8+ T cells from blood, with Jurkat cell RNA spiked in. The origin of the receptors is a human donor in good health. Some libraries in this study had Jurkat cell RNA spiked in. Both conserved end residues are part of each CDR3. The D gene is left open where the match is weak. Some rows have no size entry. The others give once, few or many, or a class for an expanded clone.

TGCGCCAGCAGCCTAGGCACGGGGGCTGGAGAGACCCAGTACTTC | CASSLGTGAGETQYF | TRBJ2-5 | TRBV5-1 | NA | many
TGCAGCGTTGAAAGCGGGCAGGGGTCCTACGAGCAGTACTTC | CSVESGQGSYEQYF | TRBJ2-7 | TRBV29-1 | NA | many
TGCGCCAGCAGCCAAGATAAAGGCGGACGAACTAACTATGGCTACACCTTC | CASSQDKGGRTNYGYTF | TRBJ1-2 | TRBV4-3 | NA | many
TGTGCCAGCAGCTGGAGGTACACAGGAGGGGGTGAAGCTTTCTTT | CASSWRYTGGGEAFF | TRBJ1-1 | TRBV13 | NA | few
TGCAGTGCCGAGGGGGGCCAGGGAGTTTGGACAGATACGCAGTATTTT | CSAEGGQGVWTDTQYF | TRBJ2-3 | TRBV20-1 | NA | many
TGCACCCTGGGGGGGAGGGCCAGAGATACGCAGTATTTT | CTLGGRARDTQYF | TRBJ2-3 | TRBV29-1 | TRBD2 | many
TGCGCCAGCAGCCAAGATGTGGGACTTACGAATGAGCAGTTCTTC | CASSQDVGLTNEQFF | TRBJ2-1 | TRBV4-1 | NA | few
TGTGCCAGCAGCTGGGCGGGAGTAGGGAACGAGCAGTACTTC | CASSWAGVGNEQYF | TRBJ2-7 | TRBV7-6 | TRBD2 | NA
TGTGCCAGCAGTGAAATGGCAGCCCATGGCTACACCTTC | CASSEMAAHGYTF | TRBJ1-2 | TRBV2 | NA | NA
TGTGCCAGCAGCGGGTGGCAGGGTTCAGGAGAGACCCAGTACTTC | CASSGWQGSGETQYF | TRBJ2-5 | TRBV5-4 | NA | few
TGTGCCAGTAGTATCATCCAGTCCACAGATACGCAGTATTTT | CASSIIQSTDTQYF | TRBJ2-3 | TRBV19 | NA | many
TGTGCCAGCAGCTTACAAAGACAAGGCCGAGAAGCTTTCTTT | CASSLQRQGREAFF | TRBJ1-1 | TRBV7-6 | NA | NA
TGCGCCAGCACCCTGGGATTTCGGGGCTTGGGCACTGAAGCTTTCTTT | CASTLGFRGLGTEAFF | TRBJ1-1 | TRBV5-1 | NA | many
TGTGCCAGCAGCCCCAGTCGCAGGGGTGATGAAAAACTGTTTTTT | CASSPSRRGDEKLFF | TRBJ1-4 | TRBV9 | NA | many
TGTGCCAGCAGCTTCCCAGGGGGATACTACAATGAGCAGTTCTTC | CASSFPGGYYNEQFF | TRBJ2-1 | TRBV11-2 | TRBD1 | many
TGTGCCAGCAGTTCTTTAGCGGGCAATGAGCAGTTCTTC | CASSSLAGNEQFF | TRBJ2-1 | TRBV12-3/TRBV12-4 | TRBD2 | few
TGTGCCAGCAGTGTAGCTAGCGGACGGTGGGATACGCAGTATTTT | CASSVASGRWDTQYF | TRBJ2-3 | TRBV2 | TRBD2 | few
TGCAGCGGGGGGGGACCGGGCTACGAGCAGTACTTC | CSGGGPGYEQYF | TRBJ2-7 | TRBV29-1 | TRBD2 | NA
TGTGCCAGCAGTTTATCGTTAGGCTACTACAATGAGCAGTTCTTC | CASSLSLGYYNEQFF | TRBJ2-1 | TRBV27 | NA | few
TGTGCCAGCAGTTTGTACTACCGGGACACCATATATTTT | CASSLYYRDTIYF | TRBJ1-3 | TRBV12-3/TRBV12-4 | NA | few
TGCGCCAGCAGCCAAGATATCCTAGCGGGGGTCGAGCAGTACTTC | CASSQDILAGVEQYF | TRBJ2-7 | TRBV4-3 | TRBD2 | NA
TGTGCCAGCAGCTCGGAGGGACAGCAAGCGACCCAGTACTTC | CASSSEGQQATQYF | TRBJ2-5 | TRBV13 | NA | NA
TGTGCCAGCAGTTACCTCCTGACCGGCTACTCTGGAAACACCATATATTTT | CASSYLLTGYSGNTIYF | TRBJ1-3 | TRBV6-2/TRBV6-3 | NA | NA
TGCGCCAGCAGCCAAGAGGTAGCGGGAAGCTTTAGCTCCTACAATGAGCAGTTCTTC | CASSQEVAGSFSSYNEQFF | TRBJ2-1 | TRBV4-3 | TRBD2 | NA
TGTGCCAGCAGCTTAGGAGACACAGGGATCCAAGAGACCCAGTACTTC | CASSLGDTGIQETQYF | TRBJ2-5 | TRBV7-2 | NA | few
TGTGCCAGCATGTATCTCCGTGCCGGGGAGCTGTTTTTT | CASMYLRAGELFF | TRBJ2-2 | TRBV27 | NA | NA
TGTGCCAGTAGTATTTGGCACAGTACAGATACGCAGTATTTT | CASSIWHSTDTQYF | TRBJ2-3 | TRBV19 | NA | NA
TGTGCCAGCAGCCGGACAGGGGAAGAAGCTTTCTTT | CASSRTGEEAFF | TRBJ1-1 | TRBV7-9 | TRBD1 | many
TGTGCCAGCAGCTCCAAGTCGGGGTTTCCTATATACAATGAGCAGTTCTTC | CASSSKSGFPIYNEQFF | TRBJ2-1 | TRBV5-6 | NA | NA